The source of this T cell receptor (beta chain) is a study of cytomegalovirus exposure and HLA in healthy donors. The donors belonged to the 120-subject validation cohort, separate from the roughly 710-subject first cohort. Using immunoSEQ multiplex PCR, the repertoire was profiled, and TCRdb retains in-frame clones only, with some absent. The data contain about 160,000 clones, less than 90% of them seen just once; the ten biggest clones take up 2% to 2.5%. General study findings and limits: With high specificity and sensitivity, the classifier reportedly diagnosed cytomegalovirus status. A list of 150 to 200 TCR beta chains associated with cytomegalovirus was given. Some public TCRs appeared in many individuals, while most sequences were rare.

In its sample, this clone was seen once. The target antigen is unknown. Sequencing input: PBMCs. The TCR originated in a woman younger than 30 in good health and CMV-seronegative.

The CDR3 sequence: CASSLGGKAYEQYF. The CDR3 bases are TGTGCCAGCAGCTTAGGAGGAAAGGCCTACGAGCAGTACTTC. This chain connects TRBV7-9 to TRBJ2-7; D uncertain. CDR1 is SEHNR and CDR2 is FQNEAQ in the germline V gene (reference sequence). Trimming pared 1 base from V and 2 bases from J, leaving 9 bases between. The CDR3 is made up of 14 amino acids. Supplemented by reference TRBV7-9 and TRBJ2-7, the full variable domain reads DTGVSQNPRHKITKRGQNVTFRCDPISEHNRLYWYRQTLGQGPEFLTYFQNEAQLEKSRLLSDRFSAERPKGSFSTLEIQRTEQGDSAMYLCASSLGGKAYEQYFGPGTRLTVT.